The clone carrying this T cell receptor (beta chain) has a handful of counts. What it binds is not known. This record belongs to a study of cytomegalovirus exposure and HLA in healthy donors. Germline CDR1 LGHNA, CDR2 YNFKEQ. This CDR3 has 15 amino acids. Trimming shortened V by 2 bases and J by 6 bases, and 13 bases separated the two germline ends. Study results and caveats: Later on, an analysis tied 18,000 or so TCR beta sequences to HLA alleles at 0.05 false discovery rate. Most subjects' HLA-A and HLA-B alleles were reportedly predicted from TCR beta sequences. Some TCR beta chains (164 of them) were listed as cytomegalovirus-associated.

The primer mix had 60 Vbeta and 13 Jbeta primers. TCRdb's table, derived via immunoSEQ multiplex PCR, lists solely in-frame clones and lacks some. The sample has some 170,000 clones, about 9% seen once; the top ten hold 1% to 1.5%. This sequence was found in a woman under 40 in good health and CMV-seropositive. Source material: PBMCs. The genes are TRBV4-2 and TRBJ2-2; no reliable D call. CDR3 sequence reads: CASSQLFPVPGELFF. The DNA for the CDR3 is TGTGCCAGCAGCCAACTCTTTCCGGTCCCCGGGGAGCTGTTTTTT.